A single sample is the source of the 32 T cell receptor beta chains below, sequenced in a study of tumor T cells in aggressive B-cell lymphoma. Only in-frame clones appear in the TCRdb table, and some are missing; sequencing was by immunoSEQ multiplex PCR. The sample lists about 4,400 clones, over 75% occurring once. What was sequenced was tumor tissue. Every receptor here comes from an adult with diffuse large B cell lymphoma.

In DNA, the CDR3 is TGTGCCAGCTCAACTTATAGCGGGGGGGCCTACGAGCAGTACTTC. This gives the protein CASSTYSGGAYEQYF. The chain carries TRBV18 and TRBJ2-7, with TRBD2 matching over 11 bases. The CDR3 extends over 15 amino acids. Germline assignment: CDR1 KGHSH and CDR2 LQKENI. J was trimmed by 2 bases and V by 5 bases; bases with no gene match: 5.

The chain recombines TRBV28 with TRBJ1-5; no clear D gene. The germline V gene encodes CDR1 MDHEN and CDR2 SYDVKM. V was trimmed by 3 bases and J by 6 bases, leaving 6 bases between them. The CDR3 extends over 12 amino acids. DNA of the CDR3: TGTGCCAGCAGTTTGGAGGTTCAGCCCCAGCATTTT. Translated, it gives CASSLEVQPQHF.

The chain has TRBV28 and TRBJ2-7; 7 nucleotides line up with TRBD2. Germline V gene sequence: CDR1 MDHEN, CDR2 SYDVKM. With 6 bases clipped from V and 2 bases from J, the junction kept 10 bases outside the gene matches. CDR3 length equals 15 residues. Here the CDR3 reads CASRGRAGLTYEQYF. As DNA, the CDR3 is TGTGCCAGCAGGGGACGAGCGGGACTTACCTACGAGCAGTACTTC.

CDR3 sequence reads: CASTIRRFSNQPQHF. Here the CDR3 DNA reads TGTGCCAGCACCATCCGGAGGTTTAGCAATCAGCCCCAGCATTTT. V usage is TRBV28 and J usage is TRBJ1-5; D ambiguous. The CDR3 contains 15 residues. Germline values: CDR1 MDHEN, CDR2 SYDVKM. The V and J ends lost 7 bases and 0 bases respectively, with 13 bases between them.

The chain recombines TRBV7-2 with TRBJ2-5; a weak D match, TRBD2 (6 bases). The CDR3 contains 15 residues. Per germline, CDR1 SGHTA and CDR2 FQGNSA. Trimming cost V 9 bases and J 4 bases, with 21 bases left between them. The CDR3 loop is CASNKGLSEGETQYF. DNA of the CDR3: TGTGCCAGTAATAAGGGACTCTCGGAGGGAGAGACCCAGTACTTC.

The genes are TRBV5-8 and TRBJ2-5; 8 nucleotides match TRBD2. The DNA end favors TRBJ2-7, so the J call may be wrong. CDR1 SGHTS and CDR2 YDEGEE come from the germline V gene. This CDR3 region has 15 residues. CDR3 residues: CASSLVLAGPYEQYF. The CDR3 DNA sequence: TGTGCCAGCAGCTTGGTATTAGCGGGACCATACGAGCAGTACTTC.

This clone showed up just a few times. The chain links TRBV6-5 to TRBJ2-1, with 10 bases lining up with TRBD2. With 6 bases clipped from V and 4 bases from J, the junction kept 6 bases outside the gene matches. This CDR3 has 15 amino acids. Germline V gene lookup returns CDR1 MNHEY and CDR2 SVGAGI. The CDR3 region is CASSLAGGGYNEQFF. The CDR3 DNA follows: TGTGCCAGCAGCTTAGCGGGGGGCGGGTACAATGAGCAGTTCTTC.

J is TRBJ2-7 and V is TRBV5-6; 10 bases align to TRBD1. Trimming at V came to 3 bases and at J to 4 bases, leaving 4 bases not matched to a gene. The germline CDR1 and CDR2 sequences are SGHDT and YYEEEE. The CDR3 has 14 amino acids. This CDR3 is CASSWGTGAYEQYF. In nucleotides, the CDR3 is TGTGCCAGCAGCTGGGGGACAGGGGCGTACGAGCAGTACTTC.

The CDR3 coding sequence is TGTGCCTCAAGCCTTGGGACAGGGGATCAGCCCCAGCATTTT. Translating it yields CASSLGTGDQPQHF. V gene TRBV28 combines with J gene TRBJ1-5; 10 bases agree with TRBD1. Germline V gene data show CDR1 as MDHEN and CDR2 as SYDVKM. V trimming: 11 bases; J trimming: 5 bases; junction bases outside the gene matches: 9. The CDR3 totals 14 residues.

The chain uses TRBV7-2 and TRBJ1-1; unclear D gene. The germline V and J ends were trimmed by 5 bases and 0 bases, with 13 bases remaining between them. The CDR3 contains 15 residues. CDR1 is SGHTA, CDR2 FQGNSA, per germline. CDR3 region: CASSPRHPMNTEAFF. CDR3 sequence (DNA): TGTGCCAGCAGCCCGCGACACCCCATGAACACTGAAGCTTTCTTT.

The chain recombines TRBV28 with TRBJ1-4; 10 bases align to TRBD1. Germline V gives CDR1 MDHEN, CDR2 SYDVKM. The CDR3 has 15 amino acids. The V segment lost 5 bases and the J segment 4 bases; nucleotides outside the gene matches: 4. The CDR3 sequence: CASSPGTGVNEKLFF. As DNA, the CDR3 is TGTGCCAGCAGTCCCGGGACAGGGGTTAATGAAAAACTGTTTTTT.

This chain links TRBV2 with TRBJ1-5; D possibly corresponds to TRBD1 (5 bases). Trimming took 7 bases from V and 0 from J, leaving 13 bases between them. Germline assignment: CDR1 SNHLY and CDR2 FYNNEI. There are 15 residues in the CDR3. CDR3 DNA: TGTGCCAGCACCGGGGCGGGGCTTAGCAATCAGCCCCAGCATTTT. Residues: CASTGAGLSNQPQHF.

This chain connects TRBV6-4 to TRBJ2-3; a possible D gene is TRBD2 (5 bases). The CDR3 is 14 amino acids. V gave up 2 bases and J gave up 4 bases, with 10 bases separating them. Per germline, CDR1 MRHNA and CDR2 SNTAGT. The CDR3, as DNA: TGTGCCAGCAGTGACCCAGGAGGATCAGATACGCAGTATTTT. Amino acid sequence: CASSDPGGSDTQYF.

The V and J genes are TRBV23-1 and TRBJ2-7, with 7 bases fitting TRBD1. TRBV23-1 is treated as an ORF (open reading frame) with a function not yet certain. The CDR3 is made up of 15 amino acids. Trimming took 3 bases from V and 2 from J; bases not matched to a gene: 7. CDR3 in DNA: TGCGCCAGCAGTCAGGCCAACAGGGGAACCTACGAGCAGTACTTC. It encodes CASSQANRGTYEQYF.

A single count supports this clone. This chain's CDR3 is CAISEQGTSSYNEQFF. CDR3 sequence (DNA): TGTGCCATCAGTGAACAGGGCACTAGCTCCTACAATGAGCAGTTCTTC. The chain employs TRBV10-3 and TRBJ2-1, with D maybe TRBD1 (6 bases). V was cut by 3 bases and J by 0 bases, with 12 bases left in between. Germline values: CDR1 ENHRY, CDR2 SYGVKD. CDR3 length: 16 residues.

V and J are TRBV15 and TRBJ1-5, with 11 positions matching TRBD1. The CDR3 runs 17 residues. Germline V gene sequence: CDR1 LNHNV, CDR2 YYDKDF (reference sequence). Trimming took 1 base from V and 1 from J; bases not matched to a gene: 3. The CDR3 reads CATSRGTGGESNQPQHF. The CDR3 DNA follows: TGTGCCACCAGCAGAGGGACAGGGGGCGAGAGCAATCAGCCCCAGCATTTT. The complete variable domain, with remaining parts taken from reference TRBV15 and TRBJ1-5, reads DAMVIQNPRYQVTQFGKPVTLSCSQTLNHNVMYWYQQKSSQAPKLLFHYYDKDFNNEADTPDNFQSRRPNTSFCFLDIRSPGLGDTAMYLCATSRGTGGESNQPQHFGDGTRLSIL.

The V and J genes are TRBV7-9 and TRBJ1-3, with no clear D. Trimming removed 1 base at V and 0 bases at J, with 7 bases between. This CDR3 contains 15 residues. Germline CDR1 is SEHNR and CDR2 is FQNEAQ (reference sequence). The CDR3 region is CASSLDRASGNTIYF. In DNA, the CDR3 is TGTGCCAGCAGCTTAGATAGAGCCTCTGGAAACACCATATATTTT.

This clone appeared once. The chain uses TRBV18 and TRBJ1-2, with D possibly matching TRBD1 (6 bases). The V end was cut by 6 bases, the J end by 0 bases, with 14 bases between. From germline, CDR1 is KGHSH and CDR2 LQKENI. The length of the CDR3 is 15 residues. The CDR3 DNA reads TGTGCCAGCTCTCCTGACAGGACTGCTAACTATGGCTACACCTTC. Its translation: CASSPDRTANYGYTF.

The chain links TRBV29-1 to TRBJ1-2, with D unclear. Trimming shortened V by 4 bases and J by 0 bases, and 9 bases separated the two germline ends. Germline V lookup: CDR1 SQVTM, CDR2 ANQGSEA. This CDR3 region has 13 residues. The CDR3 DNA follows: TGCAGCGTTGTGAGCCCTTCTAACTATGGCTACACCTTC. Amino acid sequence: CSVVSPSNYGYTF. Complete variable domain (other parts from reference TRBV29-1 and TRBJ1-2): SAVISQKPSRDICQRGTSLTIQCQVDSQVTMMFWYRQQPGQSLTLIATANQGSEATYESGFVIDKFPISRPNLTFSTLTVSNMSPEDSSIYLCSVVSPSNYGYTFGSGTRLTVV.

Comment on this clone: Compared with germline, one end of the junction differs, possibly owing to a read error. The chain uses TRBV27 and TRBJ2-3, with 11 bases lining up with TRBD2. The germline V gene has CDR1 MNHEY and CDR2 SMNVEV (reference sequence). The CDR3 length is 18 residues. CDR3 sequence (DNA): TGTGCCAGCAGTGCGCGGGGTAGCGGGAGGGTCTCGGGAGATATGCAGTATTTT. This encodes CASSARGSGRVSGDMQYF.

This chain joins TRBV19 and TRBJ1-1; TRBD1 is a possible D gene (5 bases). This CDR3 comprises 15 residues. Trimming shortened V by 4 bases and J by 3 bases, and 15 bases separated the two germline ends. Germline V gives CDR1 LNHDA, CDR2 SQIVND (reference sequence). DNA for the CDR3: TGTGCCAGTAGTAAGATCCGACAGCGGGACACTGAAGCTTTCTTT. Protein: CASSKIRQRDTEAFF.

V and J are TRBV5-1 and TRBJ1-2; 7 nucleotides align to TRBD1. The CDR3 covers 14 residues. CDR1 is SGHRS, CDR2 YFSETQ, per germline. V gave up 4 bases and J gave up 3 bases; unmatched junction bases: 6. As DNA, the CDR3 is TGCGCCAGCAGCCAGATGACAGGGTACTATGGCTACACCTTC. Translation gives CASSQMTGYYGYTF.

The gene calls are TRBV19 and TRBJ2-1; tentatively, D is TRBD2 (6 bases). The V gene lost 5 bases and the J gene lost 3 bases, with 11 bases spanning the gap. Germline loops: CDR1 LNHDA, CDR2 SQIVND (reference sequence). The CDR3 totals 14 residues. This CDR3 is CASSRLASYNEQFF. The CDR3, as DNA: TGTGCCAGTAGTCGTCTAGCGAGCTACAATGAGCAGTTCTTC.

This chain joins TRBV19 and TRBJ2-1, with TRBD2 matching over 13 bases. The CDR3 runs 19 residues. Germline trimming cut 2 bases from V and 0 bases from J; bases unmatched to any gene: 7. Germline CDR1 and CDR2: LNHDA and SQIVND (reference sequence). The chain's CDR3 is CASSIRLAGGPGSYNEQFF. The CDR3 region has the DNA TGTGCCAGTAGTATACGACTAGCGGGGGGCCCGGGCTCCTACAATGAGCAGTTCTTC. Full variable domain (missing parts from reference TRBV19 and TRBJ2-1): DGGITQSPKYLFRKEGQNVTLSCEQNLNHDAMYWYRQDPGQGLRLIYYSQIVNDFQKGDIAEGYSVSREKKESFPLTVTSAQKNPTAFYLCASSIRLAGGPGSYNEQFFGPGTRLTVL.

This clone was detected a few times. The J gene is TRBJ2-7, the V gene TRBV4-2, with 9 bases that match TRBD1. After removal of 4 bases from V and 3 bases from J, the junction contained 7 bases not matched to a gene. This CDR3 has 15 amino acids. Germline V CDR1 and CDR2: LGHNA, YNFKEQ. This CDR3 is CASSPGQGEYYEQYF. CDR3 in DNA: TGTGCCAGCAGCCCGGGACAGGGCGAATACTACGAGCAGTACTTC.

The rearrangement links TRBV15 to TRBJ1-2; D is unresolved. This CDR3 region has 15 residues. V lost 0 bases and J 4 bases, leaving 12 bases between the germline ends. CDR1 is LNHNV and CDR2 is YYDKDF in the germline V gene (reference sequence). The CDR3 DNA reads TGTGCCACCAGCAGAGATAAGGCAGGAATCTATGGCTACACCTTC. This gives the protein CATSRDKAGIYGYTF.

This clone was detected only once. The gene calls are TRBV11-2 and TRBJ2-3; TRBD2 agrees at 7 bases. The germline V gene has CDR1 SGHAT and CDR2 FQNNGV. With V trimmed by 5 bases and J by 5 bases, 10 bases remained unmatched. The CDR3 is made up of 15 amino acids. CDR3 coding DNA: TGTGCCAGCAGCCCACGGACTAGTGAAATAGATACGCAGTATTTT. Encoded protein: CASSPRTSEIDTQYF.

The chain couples TRBV15 to TRBJ1-1; D possibly corresponds to TRBD1 (5 bases). V lost 1 base, J lost 4 bases, and 13 bases lay in between. Germline V gives CDR1 LNHNV, CDR2 YYDKDF (reference sequence). The CDR3 sequence is 15 residues long. The CDR3 loop reads CATSRVRVKGTEAFF. Written as DNA, the CDR3 is TGTGCCACCAGCAGAGTCAGGGTCAAGGGCACTGAAGCTTTCTTT.

This sequence joins TRBV5-4 and TRBJ1-1, with 7 bases matching TRBD1. The CDR3 sequence is 14 residues long. Losses at the gene ends were 2 bases for V and 2 bases for J; bases not matched to a gene: 3. Germline assignment: CDR1 SGHNT and CDR2 YYREEE (reference sequence). The CDR3 protein is CASSFRGSNTEAFF. In DNA form, the CDR3 reads TGTGCCAGCAGCTTCAGGGGGTCAAACACTGAAGCTTTCTTT.

This clone has just one count. The rearrangement joins TRBV29-1 to TRBJ1-1; 8 nucleotides match TRBD1. The V gene's germline CDR1 is SQVTM and CDR2 ANQGSEA. V dropped 7 bases and J dropped 2; count of bases not matched to a gene: 3. This CDR3 contains 12 residues. The CDR3 DNA follows: TGCAGCGCCGGGACAGGTAACACTGAAGCTTTCTTT. Protein product: CSAGTGNTEAFF.

The chain combines TRBV28 with TRBJ2-1; 12 nucleotides match TRBD2. Germline lookup yields CDR1 MDHEN and CDR2 SYDVKM. CDR3 length: 15 amino acids. With V trimmed by 8 bases and J by 10 bases, 12 bases remained unmatched. Here the CDR3 DNA reads TGTGCCAGCCGAACCGGGACTAGCGGGCGGTCCGAGCAGTTCTTC. It specifies CASRTGTSGRSEQFF.

The chain links TRBV7-9 to TRBJ1-1; TRBD1 aligns across 9 bases. Germline trimming cut 7 bases from V and 6 bases from J; bases unmatched to any gene: 12. The CDR3 consists of 15 residues. CDR1 and CDR2 (germline): SEHNR, FQNEAQ (reference sequence). The CDR3 nucleotides are TGTGCCAGCAATAGCCGGGACAGGGTTATCCCTGAAGCTTTCTTT. It codes for CASNSRDRVIPEAFF.